One and the same sample provided the 13 T cell receptor beta chains below, sequenced in a study of CD8 T cells in Susac syndrome. RNA was extracted with the RNeasy kit, and a quantity of about 0.45 to 1 ug was reverse transcribed using random hexamers. TCRdb re-derived calls from the immunoSEQ multiplex PCR reads in MiXCR, one entry per CDR3 protein. The sample lists 50,000 or so distinct CDR3 sequences; 93% were seen once. Sequencing was performed on CD8+ T cells from PBMCs. The receptors come from a human donor in good health.

The chain is built from TRBV4-1 and TRBJ1-2; D is undetermined. This CDR3 contains 11 residues. The V and J ends lost 1 base and 10 bases respectively, with 7 bases between them. The V gene's germline CDR1 is MGHRA and CDR2 YSYEKL. Here the CDR3 reads CASSQANDYTF. The CDR3 nucleotides read TGCGCCAGCAGCCAAGCTAATGACTACACCTTC.

The V and J genes are TRBV19 and TRBJ2-7; the D gene is possibly TRBD1 (5 bases). The germline CDR1 and CDR2 sequences are LNHDA and SQIVND (reference sequence). CDR3 length: 13 residues. The V and J ends lost 5 bases and 6 bases respectively, with 14 bases between them. In DNA form, the CDR3 reads TGTGCCAGTAGTCTGGGGCTAGACGTCGAGCAGTACTTC. It is translated as CASSLGLDVEQYF. The whole variable domain, remainder taken from reference TRBV19 and TRBJ2-7, is DGGITQSPKYLFRKEGQNVTLSCEQNLNHDAMYWYRQDPGQGLRLIYYSQIVNDFQKGDIAEGYSVSREKKESFPLTVTSAQKNPTAFYLCASSLGLDVEQYFGPGTRLTVT.

The chain uses TRBV20-1 and TRBJ2-7; D is perhaps TRBD1 (5 bases). The germline V gene encodes CDR1 DFQATT and CDR2 SNEGSKA (reference sequence). The CDR3 runs 15 residues. The V and J ends lost 5 bases and 3 bases respectively, with 20 bases between them. CDR3 sequence (DNA): TGCAGTGCTCCCAGCCGCGGCAGGGTAATCTACGAGCAGTACTTC. Its translation: CSAPSRGRVIYEQYF.

The rearrangement links TRBV29-1 to TRBJ2-1; maybe TRBD2 (5 bases). CDR1 is SQVTM, CDR2 ANQGSEA, per germline. The CDR3 is 16 residues long. V lost 1 base and J lost 4, with 17 bases in between. CDR3 residues: CSVEATEGSSYNEQFF. DNA for the CDR3: TGCAGCGTTGAAGCGACCGAAGGGAGTAGTTACAATGAGCAGTTCTTC.

The chain has TRBV15 and TRBJ2-3, with 8 bases that match TRBD2. The V gene end was trimmed by 5 bases and the J gene end by 2 bases; junction bases not matched to a gene: 6. Germline V gives CDR1 LNHNV, CDR2 YYDKDF (reference sequence). The CDR3 sequence is 15 residues long. The CDR3 bases are TGTGCCACCAGCGAAACTAGCGGATACACAGATACGCAGTATTTT. It specifies CATSETSGYTDTQYF.

This chain joins TRBV6-5 and TRBJ2-7; 7 nucleotides match TRBD2. Germline-derived CDR1 and CDR2 are MNHEY and SVGAGI. V shed 6 bases and J 0 bases; nucleotides not matched to a gene: 8. The CDR3 is made up of 15 amino acids. CDR3 nucleotides: TGTGCCAGCAGCCCCCGGGCTAGCGGCTCCTACGAGCAGTACTTC. Its protein is CASSPRASGSYEQYF.

This chain joins TRBV29-1 and TRBJ2-7; the match to TRBD1 covers 9 bases. Unmatched junction bases numbered 4, after V lost 6 bases and J lost 1 base. The length of the CDR3 is 13 residues. Per the germline V gene, CDR1 is SQVTM and CDR2 is ANQGSEA. The CDR3 DNA follows: TGCAGCGTGGAGGACAGGGGATCCTACGAGCAGTACTTC. It specifies CSVEDRGSYEQYF.

The J gene is TRBJ1-1, the V gene TRBV7-9; 8 bases are shared with TRBD1. The V gene's germline CDR1 is SEHNR and CDR2 FQNEAQ (reference sequence). The length of the CDR3 is 18 residues. The junction had 11 bases not matched to a gene; V was cut back by 0 bases and J by 2 bases. The CDR3 nucleotides are TGTGCCAGCAGCTTAGCGGCCTTGGGCAGGGGGCGAAACACTGAAGCTTTCTTT. It translates to CASSLAALGRGRNTEAFF.

This chain links TRBV20-1 with TRBJ2-7, with 11 bases aligning to TRBD2. The CDR3 is 15 amino acids. CDR1 is DFQATT, CDR2 SNEGSKA, per germline (reference sequence). V gave up 5 bases and J gave up 2 bases; unmatched junction bases: 8. Written as DNA, the CDR3 is TGCAGTGCTTTAATCCTAGCGGGAGGACCCTACGAGCAGTACTTC. Translating gives CSALILAGGPYEQYF.

Remarks on this clonotype: Sequence at one end of the junction differs from germline and may be a read error. The chain carries TRBV29-1 and TRBJ1-2; tentative D call: TRBD1 (5 bases). In germline, CDR1 is SQVTM, CDR2 ANQGSEA. The CDR3 loop spans 12 amino acids. The CDR3 region is CSVEDSNYGYTF. For the CDR3, the DNA is TGCAGCGTGGAAGACAGTAACTATGGCTACACCTTC.

The chain recombines TRBV29-1 with TRBJ2-1; 11 bases agree with TRBD2. The CDR3 spans 15 residues. Germline-derived CDR1 and CDR2 are SQVTM and ANQGSEA. V lost 3 bases, J lost 3 bases, and 4 bases stayed unmatched. The CDR3 bases are TGCAGCGTTGACGAGGGACTAGCGGTCTACAATGAGCAGTTCTTC. Its translation is CSVDEGLAVYNEQFF.

The chain is built from TRBV5-1 and TRBJ2-2; 8 bases are shared with TRBD2. The germline CDR1 and CDR2 sequences are SGHRS and YFSETQ. J gave up 3 bases and V 3 bases, and 10 bases lay outside the gene matches. The CDR3 totals 17 residues. Here the CDR3 reads CASSSSWAGGDTGELFF. CDR3 coding DNA: TGCGCCAGCAGCTCCTCCTGGGCGGGAGGAGACACCGGGGAGCTGTTTTTT.

The chain employs TRBV7-6 and TRBJ2-3, with TRBD1 as a possible D gene (5 bases). V was pared by 5 bases and J by 2 bases, with 11 bases between. This CDR3 comprises 14 residues. CDR1 SGHVS and CDR2 FNYEAQ come from the germline V gene. CDR3 sequence reads: CASSRPGFTDTQYF. The CDR3 nucleotides read TGTGCCAGCAGCCGCCCAGGGTTCACAGATACGCAGTATTTT.